Below, one TCR beta chain is given with its context. This sample was taken from a study of shared clonotypes between healthy human individuals. Study as a whole: The donor pool was made up of two women and three men aged 18 to 49. CD4 naive and CD4 memory each took three plates per donor, while CD8 naive took two and CD8 memory one.

Germline CDR1 and CDR2: SQVTM and ANQGSEA. J gave up 4 bases and V 6 bases, and 14 bases lay outside the gene matches. CDR3 length: 15 residues. TCRdb keeps only in-frame clones here, not all; method: immunoSEQ multiplex PCR. This sample carries fewer than 1 million clones, 90% to 97% of them seen once, and the ten largest clones take about 0.25%. The naive CD8 fraction comprised CD45RO-negative cells positively selected for CCR7 and excluded terminally differentiated effector memory CD45RA+ cells. This sequence was found in a young man in good health. Material for sequencing was naive CD8+ T cells sorted from blood. The chain is built from TRBV29-1 and TRBJ2-7, with TRBD1 identical over 8 bases. DNA for the CDR3: TGCAGCGTCGAAAAAGACAGGGGTTATTCTTACGAGCAGTACTTC. Translated, it gives CSVEKDRGYSYEQYF.